This record concerns one TCR beta chain sequence. This clonotype was seen many times. Its binding antigen is unknown. The input lacks base qualities; no much larger clone sits a single base away. The sample originates from a study of T cells in Graves' hyperthyroidism and ophthalmopathy (dated by TCRdb to about 2019). Notes on the research overall: Peripheral blood samples were taken at the time of initial diagnosis, prior to any treatment. To identify distinguishing TCR V-J signatures, a discovery cohort of about 100 patients was used, comprising 40 to 45 with Graves' ophthalmopathy and roughly 60 with stable Graves' hyperthyroidism. Prospective prediction of ophthalmopathy was tested in an independent validation cohort of 18 to 20 hyperthyroidism patients and 15 to 17 patients who later progressed to ophthalmopathy. The roughly 100 discovery patients were randomly divided into training and test sets at a 7:3 ratio. In addition, the study compared T-cell repertoires in thyroid tissue and in blood from roughly 6 Graves' hyperthyroidism patients. Once sampling was done, hyperthyroidism patients were given methimazole at a starting dose of 30 mg daily, whereas ophthalmopathy patients were given high-dose intravenous methylprednisolone. According to the paper, TCR Vbeta CDR3 sequencing was carried out on more than 120 peripheral blood samples, which came from approximately 43 ophthalmopathy, 70 to 80 hyperthyroidism and 17 progressor patients. The investigation overall reported the following: In validation, the model predicted progression to ophthalmopathy a median of approximately 6.3 months before onset, with approximately 68% sensitivity and almost 75% specificity. A model built on a 13 V-J signature distinguished ophthalmopathy from stable hyperthyroidism, reaching about 89% sensitivity and around 82% specificity in cross-validation and 80%/75% in testing. Blood samples also contained most of the expanded thyroid clonotypes (frequency above 0.001), which suggests that blood repertoires may reflect thyroid immune responses. No statistical method was used to fix the sample size in advance, and group allocation was not hidden from the investigators.

V was cut back by 0 bases and J by 10 bases, leaving a gap of 10 bases between them. The CDR3 goes from the cysteine to the phenylalanine over 14 residues. The only DNA kept is the CDR3, 42 bases in frame from the first base. Per the germline V gene (reference sequence), LGHDT is the CDR1 and YNNKEL is the CDR2. Graves' hyperthyroidism was defined as stable when no progression to ophthalmopathy occurred over 18 months of follow-up. Hyperthyroidism patients were newly diagnosed, with disease duration under 2 months, and aged 18 to 65 years. Exclusion was applied to patients with uncontrolled infections, other autoimmune diseases, pregnancy or lactation. Diagnoses were based on clinical symptoms, serum thyroxine and TRAb, thyroid ultrasound and orbital computed tomography. Ficoll-Paque density gradient centrifugation was used to isolate PBMCs from about 9 ml of fresh peripheral blood. Trizol reagent was used to extract total RNA, and RNA quality was then checked on an Agilent 2100 Bioanalyzer.

The TCR beta CDR3 regions were amplified from the RNA transcripts. A first-round RT-PCR of the TCR CDR3 used the HTBI primer set with the Qiagen OneStep RT-PCR kit. A second multiplex PCR round built the libraries, followed by size selection and purification. Paired-end sequencing of the libraries was performed with 100 bp reads on an Illumina HiSeq2000. The study's own analysis went as follows. SOAPnuke was used to process the raw data, with reads discarded if the reads contained adapters or uncalled bases, had a mean Phred below 15, or lacked an exact constant-primer or identifier match. COPE v1.2.5 was used to merge high-quality paired reads, and clonotypes were defined as unique nucleotide sequences. MiTCR v1.1 was used to align the clonotypes against IMGT TRBV, TRBD and TRBJ reference segments. Only V-J combinations with frequency above 0.0001, covering 99.2% of repertoires, were analysed. The TCS score was defined as the ratio of F50 (clonal expansion) to E x V (chaos), calculated using BLOSUM62-based TCRdist between CDR3 peptides within each V-J. Welch's t-statistics and random forest reduced 500 to 550 V-J features to 13, which were used in a naive Bayes classifier (R e1071). TCRdb reprocessing: public reads trimmed at Q25 with fastp, clones called with MiXCR, in-frame beta chains kept. One record per CDR3 amino acid sequence lists the most common genes and DNA. None of the V and J calls come from the authors' own analysis; TCRdb made them. This sample comprises about 350,000 distinct CDR3 sequences, about 18% of them detected only once. The biggest ten clones account for approximately 4% of the sample.

What was sequenced was blood. The receptor was derived from a woman between 18 and 30 years old with Graves' hyperthyroidism. The chain was built from TRBV3-1 and TRBJ1-6, with TRBD1 tentatively as D gene (6 bases match). The bases are TGTGCCAGCAGCCAAGACGCAGGGGTGTCACCCCTCCACTTT. This yields the protein CASSQDAGVSPLHF.